The 26 T cell receptor beta chains below all came from one sample that was sequenced in a study of technical replicates of blood from several donors. Sequenced by immunoSEQ multiplex PCR; TCRdb stores in-frame clones only, minus some. Here the sample spans about 70,000 clones, just under 95% being singletons. The sequenced material came from T cells isolated from PBMCs. Source of these receptors: a human donor in good health.

The chain is built from TRBV30 and TRBJ2-5; tentatively, D is TRBD2 (5 bases). The CDR3 spans 14 residues. Germline V CDR1 and CDR2: GTSNPN, SVGIG (reference sequence). V lost 1 base, J lost 2 bases, and 11 bases lay in between. The CDR3 DNA is TGTGCCTGGAGTGGTCGGGGTTGGCAAGAGACCCAGTACTTC. Translation gives CAWSGRGWQETQYF.

This chain uses TRBV6-5 with TRBJ2-3; D possibly corresponds to TRBD1 (5 bases). Germline CDR1 reads MNHEY; CDR2 reads SVGAGI. The ends were cut back, 5 bases at V and 3 bases at J, with 9 bases in the middle. The CDR3 consists of 13 residues. The CDR3 sequence: CASSRPGTDTQYF. Here the CDR3 DNA reads TGTGCCAGCAGTCGTCCAGGGACAGATACGCAGTATTTT.

The J gene is TRBJ1-2, the V gene TRBV7-2; TRBD1 matches at 8 bases. Germline V gene sequence: CDR1 SGHTA, CDR2 FQGNSA. The trim removed 5 bases at V and 8 bases at J, leaving 10 bases unmatched. CDR3 length: 14 amino acids. CDR3 amino acids: CASSSTGGRRGYTF. The CDR3 bases are TGTGCCAGCAGCAGTACAGGGGGGCGACGGGGCTACACCTTC. The variable domain in full, with the rest retrieved from reference TRBV7-2 and TRBJ1-2, is GAGVSQSPSNKVTEKGKDVELRCDPISGHTALYWYRQSLGQGLEFLIYFQGNSAPDKSGLPSDRFSAERTGGSVSTLTIQRTQQEDSAVYLCASSSTGGRRGYTFGSGTRLTVV.

The CDR3 protein is CASSFLVGLSRSSTDTQYF. DNA of the CDR3: TGTGCCAGCAGCTTCCTAGTGGGACTTTCGAGATCTAGCACAGATACGCAGTATTTT. The V and J genes are TRBV7-2 and TRBJ2-3; perhaps TRBD2 as D (6 bases). This CDR3 has 19 amino acids. Germline V lookup: CDR1 SGHTA, CDR2 FQGNSA. Trimming left V 3 bases short and J 0 bases short, with 22 bases between. Looking up the rest from reference TRBV7-2 and TRBJ2-3 gives the full variable domain: GAGVSQSPSNKVTEKGKDVELRCDPISGHTALYWYRQSLGQGLEFLIYFQGNSAPDKSGLPSDRFSAERTGGSVSTLTIQRTQQEDSAVYLCASSFLVGLSRSSTDTQYFGPGTRLTVL.

The V gene is TRBV5-1, the J gene TRBJ2-7; D is undetermined. V was shortened by 3 bases and J by 3 bases, with 13 bases between the two germline ends. This CDR3 is built from 14 residues. The V gene's germline CDR1 is SGHRS and CDR2 YFSETQ. The CDR3 nucleotides are TGCGCCAGCAGCTCGGCCCTTCCGGGCTACGAGCAGTACTTC. It codes for CASSSALPGYEQYF.

The rearrangement joins TRBV11-3 to TRBJ1-5, with D unresolved. CDR1 SGHNT and CDR2 YENEEA come from the germline V gene. The V gene lost 5 bases and the J gene lost 3 bases, with 8 bases spanning the gap. The CDR3 spans 13 residues. This chain's CDR3 is CASSRDSNQPQHF. In DNA form, the CDR3 reads TGTGCCAGCAGCCGAGACTCCAATCAGCCCCAGCATTTT.

The chain uses TRBV5-4 and TRBJ2-7, with a possible D match to TRBD1 (5 bases). With 4 bases removed from V and 2 bases from J, the gap between germline ends came to 7 bases. The CDR3 extends over 12 amino acids. Per the germline V gene, CDR1 is SGHNT and CDR2 is YYREEE (reference sequence). Written as DNA, the CDR3 is TGTGCCAGCAGCCCGGACACCTACGAGCAGTACTTC. Protein product: CASSPDTYEQYF.

This chain joins TRBV15 and TRBJ1-1, with D maybe TRBD1 (5 bases). The CDR3 loop spans 12 amino acids. Per the germline V gene, CDR1 is LNHNV and CDR2 is YYDKDF (reference sequence). Trimming took 5 bases from V and 3 from J, leaving 7 bases between them. As DNA, the CDR3 is TGTGCCACCAGCTCAGGGTACACTGAAGCTTTCTTT. Its translation: CATSSGYTEAFF.

The sample holds one count of this clone. The V and J genes are TRBV10-3 and TRBJ2-6, with D perhaps TRBD1 (6 bases). Germline V gives CDR1 ENHRY, CDR2 SYGVKD. The CDR3 is 13 amino acids. This CDR3 reads CATAGAGANVLTF. CDR3 in DNA: TGTGCGACAGCAGGGGCTGGGGCCAACGTCCTGACTTTC.

The chain carries TRBV7-9 and TRBJ2-5, with D possibly matching TRBD1 (6 bases). V gave up 5 bases and J gave up 2 bases, with 12 bases separating them. Germline V gene sequence: CDR1 SEHNR, CDR2 FQNEAQ (reference sequence). The CDR3 runs to 14 residues. The CDR3 region has the DNA TGTGCCAGCAGCCCCTGGACAGCTCAAGAGACCCAGTACTTC. Its translation is CASSPWTAQETQYF.

The table lists this clone with a count of one. The CDR3 DNA is TGTGCCAGTAGTATTATTGCGGCAGGGGACGCCTATGGCTACACCTTC. It translates to CASSIIAAGDAYGYTF. V is TRBV19 and J is TRBJ1-2; perhaps TRBD1 as D (6 bases). Germline values: CDR1 LNHDA, CDR2 SQIVND (reference sequence). V was pared by 3 bases and J by 4 bases, with 18 bases between. The CDR3 loop spans 16 amino acids.

This clone was counted once. The chain combines TRBV30 with TRBJ2-1; TRBD2 matches at 7 bases. Per the germline V gene, CDR1 is GTSNPN and CDR2 is SVGIG (reference sequence). Unmatched junction bases numbered 5, after V lost 8 bases and J lost 10 bases. The CDR3 has 10 residues. CDR3 sequence (DNA): TGTGCCGGGGTGGGAGGGGAGCAGTTCTTC. Translated, it gives CAGVGGEQFF.

The chain links TRBV28 to TRBJ2-7; 8 bases map to TRBD1. The CDR3 spans 15 residues. With 2 bases clipped from V and 3 bases from J, the junction kept 6 bases outside the gene matches. Germline loops: CDR1 MDHEN, CDR2 SYDVKM. CDR3 region: CASSLDRTGIYEQYF. CDR3 nucleotide sequence: TGTGCCAGCAGTTTAGATCGGACAGGGATCTACGAGCAGTACTTC. The full variable domain, its missing parts supplied by reference TRBV28 and TRBJ2-7, is DVKVTQSSRYLVKRTGEKVFLECVQDMDHENMFWYRQDPGLGLRLIYFSYDVKMKEKGDIPEGYSVSREKKERFSLILESASTNQTSMYLCASSLDRTGIYEQYFGPGTRLTVT.

This chain connects TRBV10-3 to TRBJ2-7; perhaps TRBD2 as D (5 bases). The V end lost 3 bases, the J end lost 2 bases, and 14 bases lay between the germline ends. Germline CDR1 is ENHRY and CDR2 is SYGVKD. The CDR3 spans 15 residues. The CDR3 coding sequence is TGTGCCATCAGTGATCTTGCGGGTGGAACCTACGAGCAGTACTTC. This gives the protein CAISDLAGGTYEQYF.

The genes are TRBV18 and TRBJ2-1; TRBD2 aligns across 8 bases. Germline lookup yields CDR1 KGHSH and CDR2 LQKENI. The V and J ends lost 2 bases and 8 bases, in that order; junction bases with no gene match: 8. The CDR3 is made up of 15 amino acids. DNA of the CDR3: TGTGCCAGCTCACCAACCGGGACTAGTAGGTATGAGCAGTTCTTC. This sequence encodes CASSPTGTSRYEQFF. The variable domain in full, with the rest retrieved from reference TRBV18 and TRBJ2-1, is NAGVMQNPRHLVRRRGQEARLRCSPMKGHSHVYWYRQLPEEGLKFMVYLQKENIIDESGMPKERFSAEFPKEGPSILRIQQVVRGDSAAYFCASSPTGTSRYEQFFGPGTRLTVL.

The chain has TRBV7-6 and TRBJ1-1; TRBD1 is a possible D gene (5 bases). Germline CDR1 reads SGHVS; CDR2 reads FNYEAQ. Deletions cut 3 bases from V and 1 base from J, with 6 bases between. CDR3 length: 13 amino acids. This CDR3 reads CASSFQGNTEAFF. For the CDR3, the DNA is TGTGCCAGCAGCTTCCAGGGGAACACTGAAGCTTTCTTT.

The gene calls are TRBV25-1 and TRBJ2-3, with D perhaps TRBD2 (6 bases). Per germline, CDR1 MGHDK and CDR2 SYGVNS. The CDR3 sequence is 15 residues long. Deletions cut 10 bases from V and 2 bases from J, with 19 bases between. Here the CDR3 reads CATRKEGQVTDTQYF. The CDR3 DNA reads as TGTGCCACCCGGAAGGAGGGCCAAGTCACAGATACGCAGTATTTT.

This rearrangement joins TRBV29-1 to TRBJ2-1; D is unclear. Germline assignment: CDR1 SQVTM and CDR2 ANQGSEA. V dropped 4 bases and J dropped 0 bases, with 4 bases sitting between them. The CDR3 runs 12 residues. The DNA of the CDR3 is TGCAGCGTTGGGAGCTCCTACAATGAGCAGTTCTTC. It is translated as CSVGSSYNEQFF.

The chain employs TRBV5-1 and TRBJ2-3; TRBD1 agrees at 8 bases. V lost 3 bases and J lost 3; bases outside the gene matches: 3. Germline V gene sequence: CDR1 SGHRS, CDR2 YFSETQ. There are 14 residues in the CDR3. This CDR3 is CASSYWTGTDTQYF. For the CDR3, the DNA is TGCGCCAGCAGCTATTGGACAGGGACAGATACGCAGTATTTT.

V gene TRBV6-5 combines with J gene TRBJ2-7; D is perhaps TRBD1 (6 bases). Trimming removed 7 bases from V and 0 bases from J, with 16 bases in between. Germline CDR1 reads MNHEY; CDR2 reads SVGAGI. This CDR3 comprises 15 residues. Written as DNA, the CDR3 is TGTGCCAGCACCTATGACAGGAGGAGCTCCTACGAGCAGTACTTC. It yields the protein CASTYDRRSSYEQYF.

The gene calls are TRBV4-1 and TRBJ2-7; D may be TRBD1 (7 bases). Between the trimmed V and J ends, which lost 3 bases and 3 bases, there was a span of 24 bases. CDR3 length: 18 residues. Germline V gene lookup returns CDR1 MGHRA and CDR2 YSYEKL. The CDR3, as DNA: TGCGCCAGCAGCCATGCCCCCGAGGGGGCAGGGAGGCACTACGAGCAGTACTTC. As protein: CASSHAPEGAGRHYEQYF.

This clone was detected only once. V is TRBV10-3 and J is TRBJ2-1; D is possibly TRBD2 (6 bases). The CDR3 totals 12 residues. Germline values: CDR1 ENHRY, CDR2 SYGVKD. Trimming took 8 bases from V and 8 from J, leaving 13 bases between them. The CDR3 coding sequence is TGTGCCATCGGAGGAGGGCTACATGAGCAGTTCTTC. This gives the protein CAIGGGLHEQFF.

This chain connects TRBV6-6 to TRBJ1-2; 7 nucleotides match TRBD1. From germline, CDR1 is MNHNY and CDR2 SVGAGI (reference sequence). The length of the CDR3 is 12 residues. After removal of 10 bases from V and 8 bases from J, the junction contained 10 bases not matched to a gene. The CDR3 sequence is CATQFQTGGYTF. Written as DNA, the CDR3 is TGTGCCACGCAGTTTCAGACAGGGGGCTACACCTTC.

V gene TRBV2 combines with J gene TRBJ2-7, with 8 bases lining up with TRBD2. The V and J ends lost 0 bases and 6 bases, in that order; junction bases with no gene match: 10. This CDR3 has 16 amino acids. CDR1 is SNHLY and CDR2 is FYNNEI in the germline V gene. CDR3 region: CASSEAKGLGRLEQYF. DNA for the CDR3: TGTGCCAGCAGTGAAGCGAAGGGACTAGGCCGCCTCGAGCAGTACTTC.

V usage is TRBV6-6 and J usage is TRBJ2-1; D possibly corresponds to TRBD1 (5 bases). V was trimmed by 9 bases and J by 4 bases, leaving 10 bases between them. Germline V gene sequence: CDR1 MNHNY, CDR2 SVGAGI (reference sequence). The CDR3 is 12 residues long. The chain's CDR3 is CASTTAYNEQFF. In DNA form, the CDR3 reads TGTGCCAGTACGACAGCTTACAATGAGCAGTTCTTC.

The chain employs TRBV11-2 and TRBJ1-2, with D perhaps matching TRBD1 (5 bases). This CDR3 region has 15 residues. In germline, CDR1 is SGHAT, CDR2 FQNNGV. Trimming removed 6 bases from V and 5 bases from J, with 19 bases in between. The CDR3 DNA sequence: TGTGCCAGCAGTTCACTCCGGGGGGTAGGGTATGGCTACACCTTC. Its protein product is CASSSLRGVGYGYTF.